A single sample gave rise to the 4 T cell receptor beta chains below, sequenced in a study of T-cell reconstitution after alpha-beta-depleted transplantation in children. Unique molecular identifiers were incorporated when the TCRbeta library was constructed. TCRdb ran MiXCR on the PCR reads and lists one entry per CDR3 protein. The sample yields around 250,000 distinct CDR3 sequences, 6.5% to 10% seen once. Specimen: PBMCs, mostly from graft donor cells, collected 180 days after TCRalphabeta/CD19-depleted stem cell transplant. These receptors all come from a male patient younger than 18 who had a stem cell transplant for acute lymphoblastic leukemia, so the T cells may come from the graft donor.

The chain couples TRBV18 to TRBJ2-3; 9 nucleotides match TRBD2. Per the germline V gene, CDR1 is KGHSH and CDR2 is LQKENI. The trim removed 3 bases at V and 5 bases at J, leaving 3 bases unmatched. This CDR3 has 14 residues. The CDR3 nucleotides read TGTGCCAGCTCACCCCAAGCGGGAGGAGATACGCAGTATTTT. This codes for CASSPQAGGDTQYF.

This clonotype was seen repeatedly, ten times or more. V usage is TRBV11-2 and J usage is TRBJ2-5; 12 nucleotides line up with TRBD1. The CDR3 runs to 19 residues. Germline CDR1 reads SGHAT; CDR2 reads FQNNGV. With 1 base clipped from V and 6 bases from J, the junction kept 15 bases outside the gene matches. The CDR3 is CASSLGAGAGQGARQTQYF. The CDR3 nucleotides read TGTGCCAGCAGCTTAGGGGCCGGGGCGGGACAGGGGGCTCGACAGACCCAGTACTTC.

This clonotype was seen at least ten times. The rearrangement links TRBV7-9 to TRBJ2-7; D is perhaps TRBD2 (6 bases). Germline assignment: CDR1 SEHNR and CDR2 FQNEAQ (reference sequence). The CDR3 has 16 residues. Trimming cost V 5 bases and J 0 bases, with 17 bases left between them. CDR3 sequence (DNA): TGTGCCAGCAGCCCGCCCGCGGGGTGGCGCTCCTACGAGCAGTACTTC. Translation gives CASSPPAGWRSYEQYF. Supplemented by reference TRBV7-9 and TRBJ2-7, the full variable domain reads DTGVSQNPRHKITKRGQNVTFRCDPISEHNRLYWYRQTLGQGPEFLTYFQNEAQLEKSRLLSDRFSAERPKGSFSTLEIQRTEQGDSAMYLCASSPPAGWRSYEQYFGPGTRLTVT.

At least ten counts were recorded for this clonotype. The rearrangement links TRBV20-1 to TRBJ2-7; 7 bases fit TRBD1. The V gene's germline CDR1 is DFQATT and CDR2 SNEGSKA (reference sequence). The length of the CDR3 is 16 residues. With 6 bases clipped from V and 0 bases from J, the junction kept 14 bases outside the gene matches. CDR3 residues: CSANPDRVIGSYEQYF. For the CDR3, the DNA is TGCAGTGCCAATCCCGACAGGGTCATCGGCTCCTACGAGCAGTACTTC.